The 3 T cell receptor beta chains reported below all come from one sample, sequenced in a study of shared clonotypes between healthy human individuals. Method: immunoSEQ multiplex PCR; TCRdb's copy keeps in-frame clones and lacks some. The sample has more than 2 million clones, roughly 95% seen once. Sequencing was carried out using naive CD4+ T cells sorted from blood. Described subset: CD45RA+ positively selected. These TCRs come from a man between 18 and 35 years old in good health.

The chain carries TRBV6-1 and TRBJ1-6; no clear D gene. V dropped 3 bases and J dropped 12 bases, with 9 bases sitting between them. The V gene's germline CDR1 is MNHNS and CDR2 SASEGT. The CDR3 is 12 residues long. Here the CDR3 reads CASSEGFQPLHF. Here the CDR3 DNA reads TGTGCCAGCAGTGAGGGGTTTCAACCCCTCCACTTT.

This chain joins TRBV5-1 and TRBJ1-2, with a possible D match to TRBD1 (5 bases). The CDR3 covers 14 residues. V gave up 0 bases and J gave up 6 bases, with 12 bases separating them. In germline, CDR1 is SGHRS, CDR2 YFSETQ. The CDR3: CASSLAGHTNGYTF. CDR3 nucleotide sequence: TGCGCCAGCAGCTTGGCCGGACACACGAATGGCTACACCTTC.

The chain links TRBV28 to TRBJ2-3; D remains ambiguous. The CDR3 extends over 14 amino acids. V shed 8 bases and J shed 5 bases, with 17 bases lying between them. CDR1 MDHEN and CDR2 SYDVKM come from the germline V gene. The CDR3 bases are TGTGCCAGCGGGGTGGGGTCCCGGAGAGATACGCAGTATTTT. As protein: CASGVGSRRDTQYF.